This TCR beta chain was found in a study of CD8+CD57+ T cells in acquired aplastic anemia. Study at large: Sorted CD4+ and CD8+ cells gave an average of approximately 3 ug of DNA.

Study-level findings and limits: No significant difference in CD8+ Simpson's diversity was found between patients and controls.

This clonotype appeared a few times. The antigen is undetermined. Germline V gene sequence: CDR1 GTSNPN, CDR2 SVGIG (reference sequence). This CDR3 spans 12 amino acids. The V end lost 0 bases, the J end lost 5 bases, and 7 bases lay between the germline ends. It was genomic DNA that served as the template for profiling TCR beta VDJ and CDR3. MiXCR was run by TCRdb on the reads, yielding one entry per CDR3 protein. The sample carries about half a million distinct CDR3 sequences, roughly 34% recorded once. By flow cytometry, patients selected for sequencing had shown an expansion of CD8+CD57+ cells. Patients, without exception, had severe acquired aplastic anemia.

The material sequenced was sorted CD4+, CD8+, or CD8+CD57+ T cells (not recorded which) from PBMCs. The receptor was derived from a human donor with aplastic anemia. The rearrangement uses TRBV30 and TRBJ1-2; D unclear. As DNA, the CDR3 is TGTGCCTGGAGTGTGTTGGGGTATGGCTACACCTTC. This sequence encodes CAWSVLGYGYTF. The whole variable domain, remainder taken from reference TRBV30 and TRBJ1-2, is SQTIHQWPATLVQPVGSPLSLECTVEGTSNPNLYWYRQAAGRGLQLLFYSVGIGQISSEVPQNLSASRPQDRQFILSSKKLLLSDSGFYLCAWSVLGYGYTFGSGTRLTVV.